This record concerns one TCR beta chain sequence. Its antigen is not known. The record originates from a study of cytomegalovirus exposure and HLA in healthy donors. Turning to the study itself: Out of about 170 million T cells, an earlier analysis found some 110 million unique TCR beta sequences in total.

Overall study results and limits: Another analysis was done later, and it associated over 15,000 TCR beta sequences with HLA alleles at 0.05 false discovery rate.

The primer mix had 60 Vbeta and 13 Jbeta primers. Assay used: immunoSEQ multiplex PCR; TCRdb lists only in-frame clones, some missing. The table shows 150,000 to 200,000 clones, with about 75% occurring only once. With 8 bases removed from V and 10 bases from J, the gap between germline ends came to 26 bases. CDR1 ENHRY and CDR2 SYGVKD come from the germline V gene. The CDR3 extends over 15 amino acids. The chain recombines TRBV10-3 with TRBJ1-2, with D tentatively TRBD1 (5 bases). The clonotype comes from a man between 18 and 29 years old in good health and CMV-seropositive. Sequences were obtained from PBMCs. CDR3 amino acids: CAISSGTRLGEDYTF. As DNA, the CDR3 is TGTGCCATCTCATCCGGGACCCGACTGGGGGAGGACTACACCTTC.